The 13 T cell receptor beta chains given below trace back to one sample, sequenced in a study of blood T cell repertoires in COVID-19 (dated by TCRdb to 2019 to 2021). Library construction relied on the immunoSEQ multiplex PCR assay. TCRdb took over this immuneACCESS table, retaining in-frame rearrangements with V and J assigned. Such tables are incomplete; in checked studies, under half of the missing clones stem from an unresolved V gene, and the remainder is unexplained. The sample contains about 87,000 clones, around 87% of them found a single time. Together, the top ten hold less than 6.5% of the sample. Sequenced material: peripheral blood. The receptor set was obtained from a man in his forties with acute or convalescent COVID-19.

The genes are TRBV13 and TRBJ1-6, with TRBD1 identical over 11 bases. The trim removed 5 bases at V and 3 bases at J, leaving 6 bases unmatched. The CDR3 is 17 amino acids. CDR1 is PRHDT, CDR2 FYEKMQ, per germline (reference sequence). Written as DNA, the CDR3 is TGTGCCAGCAGCCTTCGGACAGGGGGCAACTATAATTCACCCCTCCACTTT. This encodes CASSLRTGGNYNSPLHF.

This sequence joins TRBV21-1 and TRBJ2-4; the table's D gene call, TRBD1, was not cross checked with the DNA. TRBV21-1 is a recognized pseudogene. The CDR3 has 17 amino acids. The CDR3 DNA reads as TGTGCCAGCAGCAAACCCGGACAGGGGTTGTCCAAAAACATTCAGTACTTC. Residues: CASSKPGQGLSKNIQYF.

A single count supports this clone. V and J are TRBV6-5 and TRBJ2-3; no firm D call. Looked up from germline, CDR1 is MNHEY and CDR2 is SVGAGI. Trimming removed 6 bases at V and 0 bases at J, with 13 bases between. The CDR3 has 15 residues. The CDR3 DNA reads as TGTGCCAGCAGGCCCAGGTTGGTGAGCACAGATACGCAGTATTTT. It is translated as CASRPRLVSTDTQYF.

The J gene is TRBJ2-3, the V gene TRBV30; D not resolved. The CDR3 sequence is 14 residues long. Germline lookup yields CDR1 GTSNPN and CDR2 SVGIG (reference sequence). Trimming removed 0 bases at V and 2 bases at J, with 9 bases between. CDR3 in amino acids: CAWSVGVFTDTQYF. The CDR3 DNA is TGTGCCTGGAGTGTTGGAGTGTTCACAGATACGCAGTATTTT.

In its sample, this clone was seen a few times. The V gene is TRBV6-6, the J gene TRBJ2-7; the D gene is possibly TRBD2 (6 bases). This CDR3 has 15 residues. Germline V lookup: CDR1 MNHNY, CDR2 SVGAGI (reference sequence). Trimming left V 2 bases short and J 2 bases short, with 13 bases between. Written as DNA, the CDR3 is TGTGCCAGCAGTTACGGGGGGTTCGGGGCCTACGAGCAGTACTTC. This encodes CASSYGGFGAYEQYF.

The chain's CDR3 is CAAGTGRYNEQFF. CDR3 bases: TGTGCCGCCGGGACAGGGAGGTACAATGAGCAGTTCTTC. This sequence joins TRBV30 and TRBJ2-1; 9 bases map to TRBD1. Trimming cost V 8 bases and J 4 bases; bases outside gene matches: 6. Looked up from germline, CDR1 is GTSNPN and CDR2 is SVGIG (reference sequence). This CDR3 spans 13 amino acids.

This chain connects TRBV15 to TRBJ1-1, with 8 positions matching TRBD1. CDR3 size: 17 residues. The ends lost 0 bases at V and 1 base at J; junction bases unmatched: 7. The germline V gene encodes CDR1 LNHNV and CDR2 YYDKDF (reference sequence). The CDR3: CATSRDLGQGTNTEAFF. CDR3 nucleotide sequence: TGTGCCACCAGCAGAGATCTAGGACAGGGAACGAACACTGAAGCTTTCTTT.

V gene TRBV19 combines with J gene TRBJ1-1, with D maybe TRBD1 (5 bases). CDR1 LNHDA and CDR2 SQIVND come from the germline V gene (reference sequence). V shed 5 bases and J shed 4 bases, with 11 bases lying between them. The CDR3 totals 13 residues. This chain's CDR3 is CASSPGGVTEAFF. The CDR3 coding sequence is TGTGCCAGTAGTCCCGGGGGAGTCACTGAAGCTTTCTTT.

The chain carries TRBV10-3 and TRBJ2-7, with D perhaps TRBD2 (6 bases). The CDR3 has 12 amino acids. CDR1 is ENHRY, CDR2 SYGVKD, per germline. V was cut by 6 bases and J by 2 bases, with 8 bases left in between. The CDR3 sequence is CAIRGEAYEQYF. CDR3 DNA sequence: TGTGCCATCAGAGGGGAGGCCTACGAGCAGTACTTC.

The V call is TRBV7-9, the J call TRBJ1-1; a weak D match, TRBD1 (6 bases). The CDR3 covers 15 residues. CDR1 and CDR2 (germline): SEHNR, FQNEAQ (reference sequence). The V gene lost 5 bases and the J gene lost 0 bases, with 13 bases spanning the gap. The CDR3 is CASSRQALMNTEAFF. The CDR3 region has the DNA TGTGCCAGCAGCCGACAGGCTCTTATGAACACTGAAGCTTTCTTT. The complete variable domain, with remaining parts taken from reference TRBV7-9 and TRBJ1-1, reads DTGVSQNPRHKITKRGQNVTFRCDPISEHNRLYWYRQTLGQGPEFLTYFQNEAQLEKSRLLSDRFSAERPKGSFSTLEIQRTEQGDSAMYLCASSRQALMNTEAFFGQGTRLTVV.

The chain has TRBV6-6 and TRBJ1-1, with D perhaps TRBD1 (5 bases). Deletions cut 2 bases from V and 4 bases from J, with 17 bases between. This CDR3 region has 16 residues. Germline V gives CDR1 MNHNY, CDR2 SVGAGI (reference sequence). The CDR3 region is CASSYSRGVGGTEAFF. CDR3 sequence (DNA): TGTGCCAGCAGTTACAGTCGGGGGGTTGGTGGCACTGAAGCTTTCTTT.

The CDR3 DNA reads as TGTGCCAGCTCCCCGGGACAGGTGAACACTGAAGCTTTCTTT. Protein sequence: CASSPGQVNTEAFF. This chain uses TRBV18 with TRBJ1-1, with 8 bases matching TRBD1. The CDR3 covers 14 residues. Germline trimming cut 6 bases from V and 0 bases from J; bases unmatched to any gene: 3. The V gene's germline CDR1 is KGHSH and CDR2 LQKENI.

CDR3 coding DNA: TGTGCCAGCAGCTTTCTCCCTAAGAAAGCAATCGCTGAAGCTTTCTTT. Its protein is CASSFLPKKAIAEAFF. The rearrangement uses TRBV7-9 and TRBJ1-1, with unresolved D. The CDR3 is made up of 16 amino acids. Germline-derived CDR1 and CDR2 are SEHNR and FQNEAQ (reference sequence). The V end lost 3 bases, the J end lost 6 bases, and 20 bases lay between the germline ends.